The 4 T cell receptor beta chains presented below share a single source sample, sequenced in a study of CD8 T cells in Susac syndrome (dated by TCRdb to about 2019). To prepare the library, the immunoSEQ multiplex PCR assay was applied. RNA was extracted using the RNeasy kit, and about 0.45 to 1 ug of the RNA was reverse transcribed with random hexamers. TCRdb reran the public reads through fastp at Q25 and MiXCR, keeping productive beta chains. Rows with a matching CDR3 protein are joined into one entry that keeps the most common DNA and genes. This sample comprises 250,000 to 300,000 distinct CDR3 sequences, roughly 81% of them detected only once. The top ten clonotypes cover around 0.11% of the sample. The sequenced material came from CD8+ T cells from PBMCs. The receptors come from a human donor with multiple sclerosis.

This chain uses TRBV27 with TRBJ2-7, with 10 bases aligning to TRBD2. Germline V lookup: CDR1 MNHEY, CDR2 SMNVEV (reference sequence). The CDR3 has 14 amino acids. With 8 bases clipped from V and 2 bases from J, the junction kept 6 bases outside the gene matches. For the CDR3, the DNA is TGTGCCAGCGCGCCTAGCGGGGGAACCTACGAGCAGTACTTC. It encodes CASAPSGGTYEQYF.

The chain is built from TRBV27 and TRBJ2-3, with D perhaps TRBD2 (5 bases). CDR3 size: 13 residues. The germline CDR1 and CDR2 sequences are MNHEY and SMNVEV (reference sequence). V gave up 3 bases and J gave up 6 bases, with 10 bases separating them. CDR3 in amino acids: CASSLLAGDTQYF. CDR3 coding DNA: TGTGCCAGCAGTTTGCTAGCTGGCGATACGCAGTATTTT.

This clonotype was seen a single time. J is TRBJ2-7 and V is TRBV27; TRBD2 is a possible D gene (5 bases). The CDR3 loop spans 14 amino acids. The V end lost 1 base, the J end lost 6 bases, and 13 bases lay between the germline ends. CDR1 is MNHEY and CDR2 is SMNVEV in the germline V gene (reference sequence). CDR3 protein: CASSLLSSSREQYF. The CDR3 nucleotides are TGTGCCAGCAGTTTATTGTCTAGCTCTCGCGAGCAGTACTTC.

The rearrangement joins TRBV29-1 to TRBJ2-7, with a weak D call TRBD1 (6 bases). V lost 3 bases to trimming and J lost 3 bases, with 18 bases between them. CDR3 length: 15 amino acids. CDR1 and CDR2 from the germline V gene are SQVTM and ANQGSEA. The CDR3 reads CSVEARTESYYEQYF. CDR3 nucleotide sequence: TGCAGCGTTGAGGCCCGGACAGAGAGCTACTACGAGCAGTACTTC.